This TCR beta chain was documented in a study of T cell changes during pregnancy in multiple sclerosis. The table lists this clone with a count of one. The CDR3 covers 16 residues. The germline V gene has CDR1 SGHRS and CDR2 YFSETQ. Germline trimming cut 1 base from V and 5 bases from J; bases unmatched to any gene: 9. Profiled with immunoSEQ multiplex PCR; TCRdb holds only in-frame clones, not every one. The sample records about 40,000 clones, 75% to 95% being singletons. This chain uses TRBV5-1 with TRBJ2-5; 9 bases map to TRBD2. The material sequenced was CD4+ T cells from peripheral blood mononuclear cells, taken in the third trimester of pregnancy. This receptor was obtained from a female donor with multiple sclerosis, enrolled in a pregnancy study. CDR3 sequence: CASSLTSGLDGETQYF. The CDR3 DNA reads as TGCGCCAGCAGCTTGACTAGCGGGCTAGACGGGGAGACCCAGTACTTC.